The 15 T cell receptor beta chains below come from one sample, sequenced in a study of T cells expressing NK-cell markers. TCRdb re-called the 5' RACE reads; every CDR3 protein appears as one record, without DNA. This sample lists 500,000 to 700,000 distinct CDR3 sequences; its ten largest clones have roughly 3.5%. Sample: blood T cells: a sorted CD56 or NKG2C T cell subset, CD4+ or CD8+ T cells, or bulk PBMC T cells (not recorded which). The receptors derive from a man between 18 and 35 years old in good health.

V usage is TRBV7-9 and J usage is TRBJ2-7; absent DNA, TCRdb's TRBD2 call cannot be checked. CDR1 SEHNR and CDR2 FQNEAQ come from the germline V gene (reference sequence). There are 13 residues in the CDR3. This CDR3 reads CASTGGPGDEQYF.

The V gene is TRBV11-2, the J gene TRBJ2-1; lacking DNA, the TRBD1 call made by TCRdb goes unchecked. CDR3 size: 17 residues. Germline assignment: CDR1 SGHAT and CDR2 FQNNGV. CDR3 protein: CASSSLGLRVAYNEQFF.

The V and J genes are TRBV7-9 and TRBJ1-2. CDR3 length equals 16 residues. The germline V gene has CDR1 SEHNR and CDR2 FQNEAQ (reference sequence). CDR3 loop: CASQRRANTANYGYTF.

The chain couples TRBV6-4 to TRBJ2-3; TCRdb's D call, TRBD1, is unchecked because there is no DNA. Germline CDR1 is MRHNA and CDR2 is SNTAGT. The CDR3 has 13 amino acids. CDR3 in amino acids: CASGQGALDTQYF.

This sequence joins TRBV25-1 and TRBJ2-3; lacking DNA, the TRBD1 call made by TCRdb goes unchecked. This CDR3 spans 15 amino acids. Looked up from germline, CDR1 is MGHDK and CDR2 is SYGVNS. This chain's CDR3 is CASSESGQLTDTQYF. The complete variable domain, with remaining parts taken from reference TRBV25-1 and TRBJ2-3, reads EADIYQTPRYLVIGTGKKITLECSQTMGHDKMYWYQQDPGMELHLIHYSYGVNSTEKGDLSSESTVSRIRTEHFPLTLESARPSHTSQYLCASSESGQLTDTQYFGPGTRLTVL.

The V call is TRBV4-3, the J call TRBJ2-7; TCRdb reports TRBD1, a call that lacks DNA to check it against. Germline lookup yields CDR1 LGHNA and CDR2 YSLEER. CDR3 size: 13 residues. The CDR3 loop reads CASSQTGFYEQYF.

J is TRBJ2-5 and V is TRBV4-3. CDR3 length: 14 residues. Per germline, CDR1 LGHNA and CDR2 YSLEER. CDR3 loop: CASSQVWQQETQYF.

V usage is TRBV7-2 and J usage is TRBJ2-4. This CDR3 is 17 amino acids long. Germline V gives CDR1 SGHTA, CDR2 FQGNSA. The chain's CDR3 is CASSGDPMGLAKNIQYF.

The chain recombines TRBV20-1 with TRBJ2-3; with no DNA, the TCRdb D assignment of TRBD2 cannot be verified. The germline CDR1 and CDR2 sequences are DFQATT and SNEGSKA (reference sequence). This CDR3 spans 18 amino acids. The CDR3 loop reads CSAIMAQLAGGLTDTQYF.

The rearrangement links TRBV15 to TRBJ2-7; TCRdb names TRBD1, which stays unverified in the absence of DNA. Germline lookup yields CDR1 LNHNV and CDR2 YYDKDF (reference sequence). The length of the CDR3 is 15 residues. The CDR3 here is CATSRDSQGVGEQYF.

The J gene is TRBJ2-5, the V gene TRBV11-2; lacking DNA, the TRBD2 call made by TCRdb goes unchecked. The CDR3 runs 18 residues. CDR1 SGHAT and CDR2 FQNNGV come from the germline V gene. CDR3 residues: CASSLSVISASGKETQYF.

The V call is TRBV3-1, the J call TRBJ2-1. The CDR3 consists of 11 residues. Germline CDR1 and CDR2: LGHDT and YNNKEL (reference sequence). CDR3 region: CASSRESGQFF.

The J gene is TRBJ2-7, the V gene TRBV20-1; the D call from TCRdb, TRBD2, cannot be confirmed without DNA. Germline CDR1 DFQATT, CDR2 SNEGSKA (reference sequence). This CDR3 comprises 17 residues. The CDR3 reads CSAVEGTSGKGSYEQYF.

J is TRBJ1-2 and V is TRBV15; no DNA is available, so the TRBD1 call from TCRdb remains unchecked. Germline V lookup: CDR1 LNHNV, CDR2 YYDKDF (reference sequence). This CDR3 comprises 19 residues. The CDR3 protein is CATSSDNPVPGLPNDGYTF.

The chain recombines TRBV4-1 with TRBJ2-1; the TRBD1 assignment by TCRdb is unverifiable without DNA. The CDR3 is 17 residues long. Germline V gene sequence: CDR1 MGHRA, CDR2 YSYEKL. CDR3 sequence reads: CASSQGPSGARYNEQFF.